A selection of T cell receptor beta chains follows, all from one sample in a study of cytomegalovirus exposure and HLA in healthy donors. Method: immunoSEQ multiplex PCR; TCRdb's copy keeps in-frame clones and lacks some. The table shows under 200,000 clones, with roughly 84% occurring only once. The specimen was PBMCs. These receptors were collected from a man between 25 and 39 years old in good health and CMV-seropositive. CDR3s include the opening cysteine and the closing phenylalanine or tryptophan.

V: TRBV10-2
CDR3: CASNGQEGYTF

V: TRBV6-5
CDR3: CASSSDRVRNQPQHF

V: TRBV5-4
CDR3: CASSSGANTGELFF

V: TRBV28
CDR3: CASSLSGQPQRGYTF

V: TRBV9
CDR3: CASSPHTDGGKLFF

V: TRBV4-3
CDR3: CASSQDDWRTVTGELFF

V: TRBV29-1
CDR3: CSVFTDRRNRGYTF

V: TRBV4-1
CDR3: CASSLGGAENIQYF

V: TRBV2
CDR3: CASSDQGTFLNTEAFF

V: TRBV10-3
CDR3: CAISPGQVEQFF

V: TRBV7-9
CDR3: CASSSINSYEQYF

V: TRBV4-1
CDR3: CASSREEGRETQYF

V: TRBV5-4
CDR3: CASSPDRGNEKLFF

V: TRBV7-2
CDR3: CASSFAGETQYF

V: TRBV4-3
CDR3: CASSQGTEAAMNTEAFF

V: TRBV7-2
CDR3: CASSLDNLRGAAIYF

V: TRBV13
CDR3: CASSFGQGDSGANVLTF

V: TRBV27
CDR3: CASSLTPYNSPLHF

V: TRBV30
CDR3: CAWSGPLISGRVSYNEQFF

V: TRBV30
CDR3: CAWSDRTGFNEQYF

V: TRBV7-3
CDR3: CASSFSRGTGAWDEQFF

V: TRBV25-1
CDR3: CASKSEKLFF

V: TRBV5-1
CDR3: CASSRQGAEETQYF

V: TRBV6-6
CDR3: CASSYQQVGLGEQYF

V: TRBV15
CDR3: CATSAGDGRVLPGEQYF

V: TRBV29-1
CDR3: CSVGGGTSNQPQHF

V: TRBV6-6
CDR3: CASSGGSSGANVLTF

V: TRBV11-3
CDR3: CASRKTSGIQIRSYNEQFF

V: TRBV12-5
CDR3: CASDTQPGLAGGLDTQYF

V: TRBV9
CDR3: CASSPRGMLTGELFF

V: TRBV7-2
CDR3: CASSLASGAYEQYF

V: TRBV18
CDR3: CASSPRGTAGGYNEQFF

V: TRBV27
CDR3: CASSSLVLGLAGTGEQYF

V: TRBV6-1
CDR3: CASSARTGEGKLFF

V: TRBV4-1
CDR3: CASSQDRDLNTEAFF

V: TRBV2
CDR3: CASRRVQGALAFF

V: TRBV7-8
CDR3: CASSLVGGPDNEQFF

V: TRBV11-2
CDR3: CASSLTGKMNTEAFF

V: TRBV5-4
CDR3: CASSETASGGYTEAFF

V: TRBV5-1
CDR3: CASSLALSNTEAFF

V: TRBV27
CDR3: CASSFRDREGYEQYF

V: TRBV11-3
CDR3: CASSLREGRGYNEQFF